In this sample, the clone carrying this T cell receptor beta chain turned up once. The record originates from a study of blood T cell repertoires in COVID-19. With V trimmed by 5 bases and J by 6 bases, 11 bases remained unmatched. The germline V gene has CDR1 MNHEY and CDR2 SVGEGT. The CDR3 length is 15 residues. Original methodology: The assay estimated nucleated cells by amplifying reference gene primers. Clones were sequenced by immunoSEQ multiplex PCR, and TCRdb holds only the in-frame ones, with some missing. V and J calls plus clone size are reproduced from that table; the DNA served to infer D and trimming. The sample carries a few hundred thousand clones, about 90% recorded once.

The chain joins TRBV6-2 or TRBV6-3 to TRBJ2-7, with 9 bases lining up with TRBD2. Input material: peripheral blood. This receptor was obtained from a woman aged 45-59 years with acute or convalescent COVID-19. In nucleotides, the CDR3 is TGTGCCAGCAGTCCCCCTGGGCGGGAGGGCCTCGAGCAGTACTTC. As protein: CASSPPGREGLEQYF.